Below, one T cell receptor beta chain is given with its context. Its antigen is not known. The entry originates in a study of cytomegalovirus exposure and HLA in healthy donors. Study-wide results and caveats: The authors considered a cluster of highly shared sequence variants likely to be a sequencing artifact. Researchers catalogued 150 or so TCR beta chains as cytomegalovirus-associated.

PCR used 60 Vbeta primers and 13 Jbeta primers. Under the authors' procedure: Later, an analysis found 80 million or so unique TCR beta chains, and around 10 million of these were shared. Repertoires were generated with immunoSEQ multiplex PCR, while TCRdb's copy carries only in-frame clones and drops some. V and J calls and clone size follow that table, whereas D and trimming were derived from the DNA. The sample has around 300,000 clones; 70% to 90% are singletons. The donors, nominally healthy at sampling, likely had unrecorded immune exposures. Source material: PBMCs. This receptor was identified in a woman between 40 and 55 years old in good health and CMV-seropositive.

CDR3: CASSPTGPKNIQYF. CDR3 sequence (DNA): TGTGCCAGCTCACCAACAGGCCCCAAAAACATTCAGTACTTC. The chain links TRBV18 to TRBJ2-4; D might be TRBD1 (5 bases). Deletions cut 2 bases from V and 2 bases from J, with 7 bases between. This CDR3 has 14 amino acids. Germline CDR1 KGHSH, CDR2 LQKENI.